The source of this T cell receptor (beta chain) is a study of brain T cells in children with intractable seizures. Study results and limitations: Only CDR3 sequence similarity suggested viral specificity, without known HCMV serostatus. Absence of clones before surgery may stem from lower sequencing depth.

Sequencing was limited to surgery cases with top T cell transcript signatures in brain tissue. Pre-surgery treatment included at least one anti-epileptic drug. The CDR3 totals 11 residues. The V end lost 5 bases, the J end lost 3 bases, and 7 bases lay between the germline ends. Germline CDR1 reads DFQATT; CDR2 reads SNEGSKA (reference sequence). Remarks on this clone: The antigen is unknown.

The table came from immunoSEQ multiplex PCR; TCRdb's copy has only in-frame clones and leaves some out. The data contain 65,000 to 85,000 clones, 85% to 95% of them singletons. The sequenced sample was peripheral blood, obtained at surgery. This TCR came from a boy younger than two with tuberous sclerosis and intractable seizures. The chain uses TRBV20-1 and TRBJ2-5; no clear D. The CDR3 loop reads CSAPTKETQYF. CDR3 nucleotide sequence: TGCAGTGCTCCGACGAAAGAGACCCAGTACTTC.